This TCR beta chain was identified in a study of shared clonotypes between healthy human individuals. About the research overall: For every donor, three CD4 naive, three CD4 memory, two CD8 naive and one CD8 memory plates were used.

The input for sorted-subset replicate PCRs was 150 to 200 ng DNA, around 27,000 T cell genomes. TCRdb's copy holds only in-frame clones and misses some; the assay was immunoSEQ multiplex PCR. The table has 2 million to 3 million clones, around nine tenths seen once. V was cut by 6 bases and J by 6 bases, with 11 bases left in between. Germline values: CDR1 LNHDA, CDR2 SQIVND (reference sequence). CDR3 length equals 12 residues. The sequenced sample consisted of naive CD4+ T cells sorted from blood. Documented subset: CD45RA+ positively selected. The chain employs TRBV19 and TRBJ1-1; no clear D gene. The receptor was derived from a man between 18 and 35 years old in good health. CDR3 in DNA: TGTGCCAGTAGAGGTGAACCCCCTGAAGCTTTCTTT. As protein: CASRGEPPEAFF.